This is a list of T cell receptor beta chains from one sample in a study of molecular identifiers for immune sequencing clone quantification. TCRdb re-analysed the PCR reads in MiXCR, keeping a single row per CDR3 protein. The data hold 300,000 to 400,000 distinct CDR3 sequences, with about a fifth observed a single time. The source material was naive CD8+ T cells from blood, with Jurkat cell RNA spiked in. These receptors were obtained from a human donor in good health. Some libraries in this study had Jurkat cell RNA spiked in. The CDR3 runs from the conserved cysteine through the conserved F or W. The order of the fields is J gene, D gene, V gene, clone size, CDR3 protein, CDR3 DNA. The D gene is left open where the match is weak. Size is stated for part of the rows, as once, few or many counts, or as a class when the clone is expanded.

j_gene: TRBJ2-7
d_gene: .
v_gene: TRBV7-9
abundance: many
CDR3aa: CASSLGRGEQYF
CDR3nt: TGTGCCAGCAGCTTAGGGCGGGGCGAGCAGTACTTC

j_gene: TRBJ2-4
d_gene: TRBD2
v_gene: TRBV2
abundance: .
CDR3aa: CASSPIGLAENIQYF
CDR3nt: TGTGCCAGCAGTCCCATAGGACTAGCGGAAAACATTCAGTACTTC

j_gene: TRBJ2-3
d_gene: .
v_gene: TRBV28
abundance: many
CDR3aa: CASSREQGSWDTQYF
CDR3nt: TGTGCCAGCAGTAGGGAGCAGGGATCTTGGGATACGCAGTATTTT

j_gene: TRBJ2-5
d_gene: TRBD2
v_gene: TRBV20-1
abundance: many
CDR3aa: CSAKGLADVLETQYF
CDR3nt: TGCAGTGCAAAGGGGCTAGCGGATGTTCTAGAGACCCAGTACTTC

j_gene: TRBJ1-5
d_gene: .
v_gene: TRBV4-3
abundance: many
CDR3aa: CASSQDLSGNQPQHF
CDR3nt: TGCGCCAGCAGCCAAGATCTGTCAGGGAATCAGCCCCAGCATTTT

j_gene: TRBJ2-1
d_gene: .
v_gene: TRBV19
abundance: few
CDR3aa: CASTPMAGNYNEQFF
CDR3nt: TGTGCCAGTACCCCTATGGCAGGGAACTACAATGAGCAGTTCTTC

j_gene: TRBJ1-1
d_gene: .
v_gene: TRBV12-3/TRBV12-4
abundance: many
CDR3aa: CASCENTEAFF
CDR3nt: TGTGCCAGCTGTGAGAACACTGAAGCTTTCTTT

j_gene: TRBJ2-5
d_gene: .
v_gene: TRBV28
abundance: few
CDR3aa: CASSLVGGSQETQYF
CDR3nt: TGTGCCAGCAGTTTGGTGGGCGGCTCACAAGAGACCCAGTACTTC

j_gene: TRBJ2-7
d_gene: .
v_gene: TRBV2
abundance: many
CDR3aa: CASTEGSAYSYEQYF
CDR3nt: TGTGCCAGCACCGAAGGCAGTGCCTACTCCTACGAGCAGTACTTC

j_gene: TRBJ1-5
d_gene: .
v_gene: TRBV3-1
abundance: .
CDR3aa: CASSQDRPGASNQPQHF
CDR3nt: TGTGCCAGCAGCCAAGATAGGCCAGGGGCAAGCAATCAGCCCCAGCATTTT

j_gene: TRBJ1-1
d_gene: .
v_gene: TRBV9
abundance: many
CDR3aa: CASSPLGGREAFF
CDR3nt: TGTGCCAGCAGCCCGCTCGGGGGACGTGAAGCTTTCTTT

j_gene: TRBJ1-2
d_gene: .
v_gene: TRBV7-9
abundance: many
CDR3aa: CASSPFNYGYTF
CDR3nt: TGTGCCAGCAGCCCATTTAACTATGGCTACACCTTC

j_gene: TRBJ2-2
d_gene: .
v_gene: TRBV4-1
abundance: .
CDR3aa: CASSQRTENTGELFF
CDR3nt: TGCGCCAGCAGCCAGAGGACAGAGAACACCGGGGAGCTGTTTTTT

j_gene: TRBJ2-7
d_gene: TRBD2
v_gene: TRBV29-1
abundance: few
CDR3aa: CSAKTSGYEQYF
CDR3nt: TGCAGCGCCAAGACTAGCGGTTACGAGCAGTACTTC

j_gene: TRBJ1-1
d_gene: .
v_gene: TRBV4-1
abundance: many
CDR3aa: CASSPETETEAFF
CDR3nt: TGCGCCAGCAGCCCGGAGACCGAGACTGAAGCTTTCTTT

j_gene: TRBJ2-6
d_gene: TRBD1
v_gene: TRBV6-5
abundance: few
CDR3aa: CAGSLGQGAYGANVLTF
CDR3nt: TGTGCCGGCAGCCTAGGACAGGGGGCGTATGGGGCCAACGTCCTGACTTTC

j_gene: TRBJ2-7
d_gene: TRBD2
v_gene: TRBV27
abundance: few
CDR3aa: CASSATGGGTYEQYF
CDR3nt: TGTGCCAGCAGCGCAACTGGCGGGGGTACCTACGAGCAGTACTTC

j_gene: TRBJ2-1
d_gene: .
v_gene: TRBV27
abundance: many
CDR3aa: CASSLSPGPYNEQFF
CDR3nt: TGTGCCAGCAGTTTATCCCCGGGGCCCTACAATGAGCAGTTCTTC

j_gene: TRBJ1-1
d_gene: .
v_gene: TRBV6-5
abundance: many
CDR3aa: CASSTRVYTEAFF
CDR3nt: TGTGCCAGCAGCACGCGGGTTTACACTGAAGCTTTCTTT

j_gene: TRBJ2-1
d_gene: TRBD2
v_gene: TRBV18
abundance: many
CDR3aa: CASSLSGTSGNEQFF
CDR3nt: TGTGCCAGCTCACTCTCCGGGACTAGCGGTAATGAGCAGTTCTTC

j_gene: TRBJ2-1
d_gene: .
v_gene: TRBV12-3/TRBV12-4
abundance: .
CDR3aa: CASSPRGYNEQFF
CDR3nt: TGTGCCAGCAGCCCCCGCGGGTACAATGAGCAGTTCTTC

j_gene: TRBJ1-1
d_gene: .
v_gene: TRBV5-8
abundance: many
CDR3aa: CASSLLLTMGTWNTEAFF
CDR3nt: TGTGCCAGCAGCTTGTTGCTCACCATGGGCACCTGGAACACTGAAGCTTTCTTT

j_gene: TRBJ1-1
d_gene: .
v_gene: TRBV13
abundance: many
CDR3aa: CASSSVINTEAFF
CDR3nt: TGTGCCAGCAGCTCAGTTATTAACACTGAAGCTTTCTTT

j_gene: TRBJ2-7
d_gene: TRBD1
v_gene: TRBV5-4
abundance: many
CDR3aa: CASSPVDRVGEQYF
CDR3nt: TGTGCCAGCAGCCCCGTGGACAGGGTGGGCGAGCAGTACTTC

j_gene: TRBJ2-7
d_gene: .
v_gene: TRBV13
abundance: few
CDR3aa: CASSNQTKDYEQYF
CDR3nt: TGTGCCAGCAGCAACCAGACAAAAGACTACGAGCAGTACTTC

j_gene: TRBJ2-5
d_gene: .
v_gene: TRBV7-3
abundance: .
CDR3aa: CASSSRSDNQETQYF
CDR3nt: TGTGCCAGCAGCTCTCGCTCGGACAATCAAGAGACCCAGTACTTC

j_gene: TRBJ2-3
d_gene: .
v_gene: TRBV7-9
abundance: many
CDR3aa: CASSQRSGPTDTQYF
CDR3nt: TGTGCCAGCAGCCAACGGAGCGGACCCACAGATACGCAGTATTTT

j_gene: TRBJ2-2
d_gene: .
v_gene: TRBV30
abundance: .
CDR3aa: CAWSVFPNTGELFF
CDR3nt: TGTGCCTGGAGTGTATTCCCGAACACCGGGGAGCTGTTTTTT

j_gene: TRBJ2-5
d_gene: .
v_gene: TRBV7-9
abundance: many
CDR3aa: CASSLAGLIETQYF
CDR3nt: TGTGCCAGCAGCTTAGCGGGGCTAATCGAGACCCAGTACTTC

j_gene: TRBJ2-3
d_gene: .
v_gene: TRBV3-1
abundance: .
CDR3aa: CASSQAAGTPYLDTQYF
CDR3nt: TGTGCCAGCAGCCAGGCCGCCGGGACTCCCTATTTAGATACGCAGTATTTT

j_gene: TRBJ2-5
d_gene: .
v_gene: TRBV2
abundance: .
CDR3aa: CASSVSRDRNLKTQYF
CDR3nt: TGTGCCAGCAGCGTTTCCCGGGACCGCAACTTGAAGACCCAGTACTTC

j_gene: TRBJ2-1
d_gene: .
v_gene: TRBV27
abundance: .
CDR3aa: CASSSLMDGSSYNEQFF
CDR3nt: TGTGCCAGCAGTTCCCTAATGGACGGTAGCTCCTACAATGAGCAGTTCTTC